The sequence of this T cell receptor beta chain was determined in a study of shared clonotypes between healthy human individuals. The study, taken as a whole, reports: Among non-shared clonotypes, generation probabilities were lower than among those shared by all four donors.

In the study's own analysis: Quality scores were absent from the junction-only immunoSEQ sequences, so filtering differed. Generated by immunoSEQ multiplex PCR, the TCRdb table keeps only in-frame clones and is missing some. V, J and clone size are taken as reported in that table, and D and trimming were inferred from the DNA itself. The table has 850,000 to 1,200,000 clones, about 75% seen once; the top ten hold approximately 1.5%. This clone appeared once. As yet, its antigen is unknown. Naive CD45RA+ and memory CD45RA-negative subsets were split from CD4+ cells. The CDR3 length is 16 residues. Looked up from germline, CDR1 is SGDLS and CDR2 is YYNGEE. Between the trimmed V and J ends, which lost 0 bases and 1 base, there was a span of 13 bases.

Sequencing was performed on memory CD4+ T cells sorted from blood. Subset reported: CD45RA-negative fraction. The clonotype originates from a man aged 18 to 35 in good health. The rearrangement uses TRBV9 and TRBJ2-5; D perhaps matches TRBD1 (5 bases). This CDR3 is CASSVEPGIPQETQYF. The CDR3 DNA follows: TGTGCCAGCAGCGTAGAGCCAGGGATCCCCCAAGAGACCCAGTACTTC.